This TCR beta chain was recorded in a study of T cell repertoires in cytomegalovirus infection. Looking at the study overall: Indications came from public TCR beta signatures; they pointed to CMV infection and to a matching HLA type.

The CDR3 covers 15 residues. The V gene's germline CDR1 is MNHEY and CDR2 SMNVEV (reference sequence). V trimming: 1 base; J trimming: 5 bases; junction bases outside the gene matches: 4. TCRdb reanalysed the reads using MiXCR and keeps one entry per CDR3 protein. This table has 250,000 or so distinct CDR3 sequences, 8% to 9.5% appearing once. The study, taken as a whole, reports: HLA-C-restricted CMV-specific TCR beta clonotypes prevailed in the ex vivo response. CMV carriers with the relevant HLA were identified by cumulative public TCR beta family frequency.

This clonotype has just a few counts. What it binds is not known. Sequencing was done on a sample of PBMCs. The clonotype comes from a human donor in good health (CMV status not recorded). Some clones in this sample may be carry-over from other donors' samples. This chain links TRBV27 with TRBJ1-2, with 10 bases identical to TRBD1. The CDR3 protein is CASSLYQGQGYGYTF. The CDR3 DNA reads TGTGCCAGCAGTTTATACCAGGGACAGGGGTATGGCTACACCTTC.